The 16 T cell receptor beta chains presented below share a single source sample, sequenced in a study of blood T cell repertoires in COVID-19. Measured with immunoSEQ multiplex PCR; TCRdb has only the in-frame clones, and not every one. Of about 530,000 clones in the sample, 70% to 90% were seen once. The sample taken for sequencing was peripheral blood. These receptors originate from a woman aged 45-60 years with COVID-19, enrolled during active disease.

V usage is TRBV3-1 (or the pseudogene TRBV3-2) and J usage is TRBJ1-5; D may be TRBD1 (5 bases). In germline, CDR1 is LGHDT, CDR2 YNNKEL (reference sequence). The ends were cut back, 0 bases at V and 7 bases at J, with 10 bases in the middle. This CDR3 is 14 amino acids long. CDR3 residues: CASSQEGGLQPQHF. The CDR3, as DNA: TGTGCCAGCAGCCAAGAGGGGGGACTCCAGCCCCAGCATTTT.

This clone has just one count. CDR3 loop: CASSLAGGWAYEQYF. CDR3 DNA: TGCGCCAGCAGCTTGGCCGGGGGATGGGCCTACGAGCAGTACTTC. The gene calls are TRBV5-1 and TRBJ2-7, with a tentative D call TRBD2 (6 bases). Germline V gene data show CDR1 as SGHRS and CDR2 as YFSETQ. With 0 bases removed from V and 2 bases from J, the gap between germline ends came to 12 bases. The CDR3 has 15 amino acids.

The V call is TRBV5-1, the J call TRBJ1-5; 7 positions agree with TRBD1. The CDR3 covers 15 residues. Unmatched junction bases numbered 7, after V lost 4 bases and J lost 3 bases. CDR1 is SGHRS and CDR2 is YFSETQ in the germline V gene. CDR3 bases: TGCGCCAGCAGCCCGTGGGACAGATCCAATCAGCCCCAGCATTTT. As protein: CASSPWDRSNQPQHF.

The rearrangement uses TRBV4-1 and TRBJ2-7, with D possibly being TRBD2 (5 bases). This CDR3 has 14 amino acids. CDR1 and CDR2 (germline): MGHRA, YSYEKL. Trimming pared 2 bases from V and 4 bases from J, leaving 12 bases between. CDR3 amino acids: CASSQYPGSYEQYF. The CDR3 DNA follows: TGCGCCAGCAGCCAATACCCGGGATCTTACGAGCAGTACTTC.

This clone was counted once. The chain couples TRBV19 to TRBJ1-2; D is unresolved. Trimming pared 5 bases from V and 8 bases from J, leaving 12 bases between. This CDR3 is 12 amino acids long. Germline values: CDR1 LNHDA, CDR2 SQIVND (reference sequence). CDR3 amino acids: CASSLAAYGYTF. CDR3 coding DNA: TGTGCCAGTAGTCTGGCGGCGTACGGCTACACCTTC. Using reference TRBV19 and TRBJ1-2 for the parts outside the CDR3, the full variable domain is DGGITQSPKYLFRKEGQNVTLSCEQNLNHDAMYWYRQDPGQGLRLIYYSQIVNDFQKGDIAEGYSVSREKKESFPLTVTSAQKNPTAFYLCASSLAAYGYTFGSGTRLTVV.

The V gene is TRBV29-1, the J gene TRBJ2-3, with 7 positions matching TRBD1. CDR1 is SQVTM, CDR2 ANQGSEA, per germline. The CDR3 is 13 amino acids. The trim removed 2 bases at V and 3 bases at J, leaving 2 bases unmatched. The CDR3 protein is CSVERTGTDTQYF. CDR3 nucleotides: TGCAGCGTTGAACGGACAGGAACAGATACGCAGTATTTT.

The chain links TRBV6-5 to TRBJ2-7; D is perhaps TRBD1 (5 bases). The CDR3 covers 15 residues. V lost 2 bases and J 2 bases, leaving 13 bases between the germline ends. Per the germline V gene, CDR1 is MNHEY and CDR2 is SVGAGI. The CDR3 sequence: CASSYEQAATYEQYF. CDR3 nucleotide sequence: TGTGCCAGCAGTTACGAACAGGCGGCCACCTACGAGCAGTACTTC.

Comments on this clone: Different DNA sequences within this sample yield the same CDR3. The CDR3 nucleotides are TGTGCCTGGAGTGTAGGGAGGAACACTGAAGCTTTCTTT. Translated: CAWSVGRNTEAFF. The chain combines TRBV30 with TRBJ1-1, with D hard to call. Looked up from germline, CDR1 is GTSNPN and CDR2 is SVGIG (reference sequence). V was cut by 0 bases and J by 1 base, with 6 bases left in between. CDR3 length: 13 amino acids.

J is TRBJ1-2 and V is TRBV10-2; 9 positions agree with TRBD1. Germline-derived CDR1 and CDR2 are WSHSY and SAAADI. The length of the CDR3 is 14 residues. The junction had 11 bases not matched to a gene; V was cut back by 3 bases and J by 12 bases. CDR3 residues: CASSDPGTGNGNTF. The CDR3 DNA reads TGCGCCAGCAGTGACCCCGGGACAGGGAACGGGAACACCTTC.

The chain links TRBV6-5 to TRBJ1-1, with TRBD1 matching 7 bases. After removal of 6 bases from V and 4 bases from J, the junction contained 8 bases not matched to a gene. Germline V CDR1 and CDR2: MNHEY, SVGAGI. The length of the CDR3 is 14 residues. CDR3 sequence reads: CASSLRQGVTEAFF. The CDR3 DNA reads TGTGCCAGCAGCCTTAGACAGGGAGTCACTGAAGCTTTCTTT.

CDR3 protein: CASSWAGDSGNTIYF. The CDR3 bases are TGTGCCAGCAGTTGGGCCGGGGACTCTGGAAACACCATATATTTT. This chain uses TRBV6-2 or TRBV6-3 with TRBJ1-3, with D unresolved. V was shortened by 4 bases and J by 0 bases, with 10 bases between the two germline ends. The length of the CDR3 is 15 residues. Germline loops: CDR1 MNHEY, CDR2 SVGEGT.

The J gene is TRBJ1-4, the V gene TRBV6-5; 8 nucleotides agree with TRBD1. Germline V gene data show CDR1 as MNHEY and CDR2 as SVGAGI. Unmatched junction bases numbered 7, after V lost 2 bases and J lost 8 bases. The CDR3 totals 15 residues. The CDR3 bases are TGTGCCAGCAGTTACGGTACAGGGGGACAAGAAAAACTGTTTTTT. This gives the protein CASSYGTGGQEKLFF.

Turning to this clone: At the DNA level, this CDR3 is encoded by other sequences in the same sample as well. The rearrangement joins TRBV2 to TRBJ1-6; no clear D. The CDR3 has 14 residues. Trimming left V 7 bases short and J 4 bases short, with 11 bases between. Germline V lookup: CDR1 SNHLY, CDR2 FYNNEI. The CDR3 is CASNRGSYNSPLHF. The DNA for the CDR3 is TGTGCCAGCAACCGGGGTTCATATAATTCACCCCTCCACTTT.

This clone occurred once. The J gene is TRBJ1-1, the V gene TRBV30; D uncertain. CDR1 is GTSNPN, CDR2 SVGIG, per germline (reference sequence). V was pared by 4 bases and J by 3 bases, with 15 bases between. The CDR3 covers 14 residues. The CDR3 loop is CAWTKMGGDTEAFF. The CDR3 DNA reads TGTGCCTGGACCAAGATGGGCGGGGACACTGAAGCTTTCTTT.

This chain connects TRBV13 to TRBJ1-4; 7 positions agree with TRBD1. The CDR3 totals 14 residues. The V and J ends lost 5 bases and 4 bases, in that order; junction bases with no gene match: 4. Germline V gene lookup returns CDR1 PRHDT and CDR2 FYEKMQ (reference sequence). The CDR3 loop is CASSPRDSNEKLFF. The CDR3 nucleotides are TGTGCCAGCAGCCCCCGGGACAGTAATGAAAAACTGTTTTTT.

The chain carries TRBV2 and TRBJ2-3; 7 nucleotides align to TRBD2. The CDR3 is made up of 16 amino acids. V shed 6 bases, J shed 0 bases, and the junction held 9 bases outside the gene matches. Germline CDR1 reads SNHLY; CDR2 reads FYNNEI. The CDR3 is CASRPRAGTSTDTQYF. The CDR3 region has the DNA TGTGCCAGCAGGCCCAGAGCGGGGACTAGCACAGATACGCAGTATTTT.